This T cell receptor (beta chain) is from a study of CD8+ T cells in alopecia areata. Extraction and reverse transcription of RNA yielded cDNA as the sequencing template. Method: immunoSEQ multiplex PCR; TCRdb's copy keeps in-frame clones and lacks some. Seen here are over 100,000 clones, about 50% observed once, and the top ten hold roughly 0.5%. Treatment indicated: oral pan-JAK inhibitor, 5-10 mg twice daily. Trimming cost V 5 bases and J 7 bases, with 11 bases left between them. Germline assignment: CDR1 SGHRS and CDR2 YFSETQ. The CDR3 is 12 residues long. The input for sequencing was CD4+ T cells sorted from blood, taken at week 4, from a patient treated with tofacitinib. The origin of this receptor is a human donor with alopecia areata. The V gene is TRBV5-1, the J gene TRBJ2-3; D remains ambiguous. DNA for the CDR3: TGCGCCAGCAGACCTGATTGGCATACGCAGTATTTT. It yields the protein CASRPDWHTQYF.